These T cell receptor beta chains were read from a single sample in a study of cytomegalovirus exposure and HLA in healthy donors. The method was immunoSEQ multiplex PCR; TCRdb's version includes in-frame clones alone and lacks a portion of them. The table records 68,000 or so clones, approximately 91% of them present only once. The sequencing input was PBMCs. Every receptor here comes from a man younger than 30 in good health and CMV-seronegative. The CDR3 runs from the conserved cysteine through the conserved F or W. The order of the fields is J gene, V gene, clone size, CDR3 protein. Not every row has a clone size; where given, it reads once, few, many or a size class.

>TRBJ2-7|TRBV11-2|.
CASRPIRGELPYEQYF
>TRBJ2-3|TRBV28|.
CASSPGGLRRDTQYF
>TRBJ1-1|TRBV27|.
CASSLQGKGTEAFF
>TRBJ2-5|TRBV9|.
CASSGGSGRGETQYF
>TRBJ1-5|TRBV5-6|.
CASSAHRDRAFYSNQPQHF
>TRBJ2-5|TRBV29-1|.
CSVGTDQETQYF
>TRBJ1-1|TRBV2|once
CASNPRGTGPNTEAFF
>TRBJ2-3|TRBV4-3|.
CASSQDPNSLRLDTQYF
>TRBJ2-3|TRBV9|once
CASSARGQGARSDTQYF
>TRBJ2-1|TRBV14|.
CASSQGKREGSYNEQFF
>TRBJ2-4|TRBV29-1|.
CSVEGGARHQNIQYF
>TRBJ1-1|TRBV18|.
CASSPMTGSPEAFF
>TRBJ2-1|TRBV9|.
CASSVGSGRTYNEQFF
>TRBJ1-1|TRBV7-9|.
CASSLTGLNTEAFF
>TRBJ1-3|TRBV5-4|.
CASSSSTGVSGNTIYF